The T cell receptor beta chain described here comes from a study of spatial heterogeneity in lung cancer. Comment on this clonotype: Its antigen is unknown.

Findings and caveats of the study: Blood showed ubiquitous tumor TCRs more often at resection than at routine follow-up.

TCRdb processed the 5' RACE reads anew with MiXCR; each CDR3 protein has one entry. The sample lists 45,000 or so distinct CDR3 sequences, approximately 10% seen once, with roughly 40% in the top ten. Regarding time point: sample taken at primary tumor resection. No cell sorting; template was whole RNA from tumor, lung tissue or PBMC. The CDR3 sequence is 17 residues long. V dropped 3 bases and J dropped 0 bases, with 14 bases sitting between them. Looked up from germline, CDR1 is SNHLY and CDR2 is FYNNEI. The chain recombines TRBV2 with TRBJ2-2, with a tentative D call TRBD2 (6 bases). The sample here was PBMCs, taken at surgery. This sequence originates from a female donor with early-stage non-small cell lung cancer. In DNA, the CDR3 is TGTGCCAGCAGTGAGTTTTCGGGGGTGGCGAACACCGGGGAGCTGTTTTTT. It codes for CASSEFSGVANTGELFF.